This TCR beta chain was recovered during a study of T cells in tumors after PD-1 blockade. At the level of the study: Either cemiplimab 350 mg every 2 weeks or pembrolizumab 200 mg every 3 weeks was given. Daily vismodegib 150 mg continued in a subset of anti-PD-1-treated patients. On average, peripheral blood gave 100,000 to 140,000 TCR templates and around 40,000 unique clonotypes.

Libraries were prepared by immunoSEQ multiplex PCR; TCRdb keeps only in-frame clonotypes and omits some of them. The data contain about 63,000 clones, approximately 74% of them singletons. A word on this clone: Its antigen remains unknown.

The CDR3 has 15 amino acids. Germline V lookup: CDR1 SGDLS, CDR2 YYNGEE. The junction had 5 bases not matched to a gene; V was cut back by 5 bases and J by 0 bases. Study results and limitations: About 41% of tumor TCR clonotypes were also found in blood.

The sequence was obtained from a human donor with basal cell carcinoma. This material consisted of PBMCs, taken after anti-PD-1 treatment. The genes are TRBV9 and TRBJ2-1, with 7 nucleotides matching TRBD1. The CDR3 spells CASSSGTDSYNEQFF. CDR3 nucleotides: TGTGCCAGCAGTTCCGGGACAGACTCCTACAATGAGCAGTTCTTC.